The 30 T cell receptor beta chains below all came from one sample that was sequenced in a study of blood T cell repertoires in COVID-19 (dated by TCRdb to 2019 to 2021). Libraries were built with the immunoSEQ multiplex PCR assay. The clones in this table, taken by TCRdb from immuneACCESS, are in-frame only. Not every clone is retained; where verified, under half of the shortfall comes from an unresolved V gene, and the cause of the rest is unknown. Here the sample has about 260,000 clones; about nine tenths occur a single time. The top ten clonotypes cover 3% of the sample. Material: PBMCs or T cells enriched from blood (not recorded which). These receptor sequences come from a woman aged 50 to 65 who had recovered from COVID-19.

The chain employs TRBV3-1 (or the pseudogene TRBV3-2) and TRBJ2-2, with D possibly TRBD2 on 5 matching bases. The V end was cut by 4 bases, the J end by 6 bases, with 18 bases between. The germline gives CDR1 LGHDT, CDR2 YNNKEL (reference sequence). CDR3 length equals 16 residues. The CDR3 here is CASSLLALGSAGELFF. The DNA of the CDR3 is TGTGCCAGCAGCCTCCTAGCTCTAGGGAGTGCCGGGGAGCTGTTTTTT.

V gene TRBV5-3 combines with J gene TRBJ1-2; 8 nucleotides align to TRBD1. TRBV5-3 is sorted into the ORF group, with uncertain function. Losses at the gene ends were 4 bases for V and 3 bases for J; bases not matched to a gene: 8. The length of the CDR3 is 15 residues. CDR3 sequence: CARSIVQGVYYGYTF. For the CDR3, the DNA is TGTGCCAGAAGCATCGTACAGGGGGTTTACTATGGCTACACCTTC.

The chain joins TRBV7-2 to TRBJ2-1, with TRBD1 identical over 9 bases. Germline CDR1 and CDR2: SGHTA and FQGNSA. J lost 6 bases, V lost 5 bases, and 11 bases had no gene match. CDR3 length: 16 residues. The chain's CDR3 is CASSINTGGAFNEQFF. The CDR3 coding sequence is TGTGCCAGCAGCATTAACACAGGGGGCGCCTTCAATGAGCAGTTCTTC.

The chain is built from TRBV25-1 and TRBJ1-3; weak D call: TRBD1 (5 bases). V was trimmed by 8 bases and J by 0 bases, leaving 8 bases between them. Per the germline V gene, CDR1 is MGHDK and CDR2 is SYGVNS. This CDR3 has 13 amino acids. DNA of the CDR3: TGTGCCAGCGGGGCAAGCTCTGGAAACACCATATATTTT. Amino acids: CASGASSGNTIYF.

Written as DNA, the CDR3 is TGTGCCAGCAGTTTTCAGACTAGCGGGAGAATCGCAGATACGCAGTATTTT. Translating gives CASSFQTSGRIADTQYF. The V call is TRBV27, the J call TRBJ2-3; 12 nucleotides agree with TRBD2. The length of the CDR3 is 17 residues. Germline V gene data show CDR1 as MNHEY and CDR2 as SMNVEV (reference sequence). The V segment lost 3 bases and the J segment 4 bases; nucleotides outside the gene matches: 8.

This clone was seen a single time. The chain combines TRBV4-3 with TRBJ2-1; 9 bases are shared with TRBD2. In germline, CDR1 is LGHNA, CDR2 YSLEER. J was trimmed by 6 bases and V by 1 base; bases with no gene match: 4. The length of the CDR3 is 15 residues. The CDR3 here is CASSQGATSGNEQFF. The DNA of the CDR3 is TGCGCCAGCAGCCAAGGGGCGACTAGCGGCAATGAGCAGTTCTTC.

In DNA form, the CDR3 reads TGCGCCAGCAGCTGGGGCCCCCGGGACAGGGACGAAAAACTGTTTTTT. This gives the protein CASSWGPRDRDEKLFF. The chain carries TRBV5-1 and TRBJ1-4; 9 bases are a match to TRBD1. The CDR3 covers 16 residues. The V and J ends lost 3 bases and 8 bases, in that order; junction bases with no gene match: 11. Germline V gene sequence: CDR1 SGHRS, CDR2 YFSETQ.

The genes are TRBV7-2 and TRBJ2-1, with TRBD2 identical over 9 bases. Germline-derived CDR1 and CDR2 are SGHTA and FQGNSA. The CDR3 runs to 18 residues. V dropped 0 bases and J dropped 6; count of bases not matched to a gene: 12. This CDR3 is CASSLALGGAGGVNEQFF. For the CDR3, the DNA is TGTGCCAGCAGCTTAGCCTTAGGGGGAGCGGGAGGAGTCAATGAGCAGTTCTTC.

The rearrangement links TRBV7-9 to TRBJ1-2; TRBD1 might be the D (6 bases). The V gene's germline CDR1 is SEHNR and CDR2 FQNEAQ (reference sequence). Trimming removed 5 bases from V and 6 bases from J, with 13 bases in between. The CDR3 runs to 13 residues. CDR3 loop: CASSQQGQDGYTF. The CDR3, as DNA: TGTGCCAGCAGCCAACAGGGTCAGGATGGCTACACCTTC.

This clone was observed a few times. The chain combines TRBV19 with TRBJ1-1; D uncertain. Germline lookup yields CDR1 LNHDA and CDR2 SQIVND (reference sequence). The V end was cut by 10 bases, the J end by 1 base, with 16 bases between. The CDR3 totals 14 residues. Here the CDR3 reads CATQRQEANTEAFF. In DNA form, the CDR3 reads TGTGCCACCCAACGGCAGGAAGCGAACACTGAAGCTTTCTTT. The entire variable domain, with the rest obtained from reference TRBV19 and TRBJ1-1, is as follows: DGGITQSPKYLFRKEGQNVTLSCEQNLNHDAMYWYRQDPGQGLRLIYYSQIVNDFQKGDIAEGYSVSREKKESFPLTVTSAQKNPTAFYLCATQRQEANTEAFFGQGTRLTVV.

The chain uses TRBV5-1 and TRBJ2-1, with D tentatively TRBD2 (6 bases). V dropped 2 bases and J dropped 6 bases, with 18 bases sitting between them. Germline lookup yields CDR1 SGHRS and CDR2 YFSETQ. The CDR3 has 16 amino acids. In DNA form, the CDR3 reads TGCGCCAGCAGCTTAGACCTAGCGTCCTATTTCAATGAGCAGTTCTTC. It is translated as CASSLDLASYFNEQFF.

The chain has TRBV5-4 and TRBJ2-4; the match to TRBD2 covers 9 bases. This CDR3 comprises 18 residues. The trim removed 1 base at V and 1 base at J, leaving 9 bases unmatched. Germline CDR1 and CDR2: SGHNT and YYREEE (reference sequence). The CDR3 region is CASSLRLAGTLAKNIQYF. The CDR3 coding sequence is TGTGCCAGCAGCTTGCGCCTAGCGGGAACCCTGGCCAAAAACATTCAGTACTTC.

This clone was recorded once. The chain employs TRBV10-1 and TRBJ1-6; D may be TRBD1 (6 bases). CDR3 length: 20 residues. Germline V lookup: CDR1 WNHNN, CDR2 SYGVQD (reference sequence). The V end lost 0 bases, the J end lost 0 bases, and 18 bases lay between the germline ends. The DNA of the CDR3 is TGCGCCAGCAGTGAGTCGGGACAAGTCGGCCTGAGCTCCTATAATTCACCCCTCCACTTT. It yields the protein CASSESGQVGLSSYNSPLHF.

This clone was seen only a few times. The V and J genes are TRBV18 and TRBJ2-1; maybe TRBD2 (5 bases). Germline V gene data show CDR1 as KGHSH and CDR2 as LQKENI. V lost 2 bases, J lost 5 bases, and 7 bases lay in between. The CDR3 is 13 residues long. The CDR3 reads CASSPALDNEQFF. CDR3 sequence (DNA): TGTGCCAGCTCACCAGCACTAGACAATGAGCAGTTCTTC. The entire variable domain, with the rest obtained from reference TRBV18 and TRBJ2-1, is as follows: NAGVMQNPRHLVRRRGQEARLRCSPMKGHSHVYWYRQLPEEGLKFMVYLQKENIIDESGMPKERFSAEFPKEGPSILRIQQVVRGDSAAYFCASSPALDNEQFFGPGTRLTVL.

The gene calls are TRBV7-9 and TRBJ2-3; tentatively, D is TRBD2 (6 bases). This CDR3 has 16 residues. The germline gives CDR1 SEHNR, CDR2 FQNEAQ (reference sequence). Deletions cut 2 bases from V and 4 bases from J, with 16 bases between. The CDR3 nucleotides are TGTGCCAGCAGCTTACTTCCGGGAGTCAGTGCAGATACGCAGTATTTT. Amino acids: CASSLLPGVSADTQYF.

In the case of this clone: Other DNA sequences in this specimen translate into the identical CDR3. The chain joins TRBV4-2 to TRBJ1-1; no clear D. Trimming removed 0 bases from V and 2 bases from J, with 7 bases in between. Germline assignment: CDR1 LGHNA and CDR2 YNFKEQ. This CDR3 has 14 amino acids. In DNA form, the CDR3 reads TGTGCCAGCAGCCAAGATCGCGGCAACACTGAAGCTTTCTTT. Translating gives CASSQDRGNTEAFF.

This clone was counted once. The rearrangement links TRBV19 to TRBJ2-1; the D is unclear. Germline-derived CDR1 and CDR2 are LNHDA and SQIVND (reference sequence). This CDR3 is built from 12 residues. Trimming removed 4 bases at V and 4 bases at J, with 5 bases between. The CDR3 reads CASSTPYNEQFF. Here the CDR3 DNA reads TGTGCCAGTAGTACCCCTTACAATGAGCAGTTCTTC.

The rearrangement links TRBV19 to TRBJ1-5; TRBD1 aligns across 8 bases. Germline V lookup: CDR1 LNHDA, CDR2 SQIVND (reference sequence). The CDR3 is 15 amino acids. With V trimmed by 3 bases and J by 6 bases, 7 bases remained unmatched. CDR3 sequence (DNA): TGTGCCAGTAGTATTCAGGGGGCGTCAGGTCAGCCCCAGCATTTT. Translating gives CASSIQGASGQPQHF.

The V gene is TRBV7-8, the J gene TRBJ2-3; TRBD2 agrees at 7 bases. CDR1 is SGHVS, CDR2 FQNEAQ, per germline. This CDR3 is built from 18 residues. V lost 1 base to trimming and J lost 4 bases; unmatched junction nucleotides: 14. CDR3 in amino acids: CASSLESVGGRVPDTQYF. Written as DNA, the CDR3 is TGTGCCAGCAGCTTAGAGAGTGTGGGCGGGAGAGTACCAGATACGCAGTATTTT.

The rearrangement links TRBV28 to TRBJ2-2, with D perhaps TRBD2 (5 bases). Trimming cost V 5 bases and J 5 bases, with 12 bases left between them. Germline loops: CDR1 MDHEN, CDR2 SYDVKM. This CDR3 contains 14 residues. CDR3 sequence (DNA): TGTGCCAGCAGTCAACAGAGGGAGACCGGGGAGCTGTTTTTT. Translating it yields CASSQQRETGELFF.

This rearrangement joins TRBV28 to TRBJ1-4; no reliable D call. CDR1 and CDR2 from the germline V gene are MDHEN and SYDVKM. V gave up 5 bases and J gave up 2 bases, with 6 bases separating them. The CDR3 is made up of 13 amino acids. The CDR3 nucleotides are TGTGCCAGCAGTGAAGCCACTAATGAAAAACTGTTTTTT. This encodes CASSEATNEKLFF.

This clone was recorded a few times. CDR3 coding DNA: TGTGCCAGCCGAGATGCTTCGACTAGCGGGAGTCTAGACGAGCAGTACTTC. This translates into CASRDASTSGSLDEQYF. The gene calls are TRBV2 and TRBJ2-7; the match to TRBD2 covers 12 bases. From germline, CDR1 is SNHLY and CDR2 FYNNEI. The length of the CDR3 is 17 residues. The junction had 16 bases not matched to a gene; V was cut back by 8 bases and J by 5 bases.

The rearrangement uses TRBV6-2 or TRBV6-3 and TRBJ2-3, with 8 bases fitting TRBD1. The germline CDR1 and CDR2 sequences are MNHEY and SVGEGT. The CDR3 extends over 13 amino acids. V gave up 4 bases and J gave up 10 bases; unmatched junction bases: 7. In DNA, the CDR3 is TGTGCCAGCAGTTTCCAGGGGGCAGGATCGCAGTATTTT. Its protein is CASSFQGAGSQYF.

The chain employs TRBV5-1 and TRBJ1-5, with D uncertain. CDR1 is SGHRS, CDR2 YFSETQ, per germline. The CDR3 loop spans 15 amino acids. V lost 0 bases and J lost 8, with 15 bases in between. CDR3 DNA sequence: TGCGCCAGCAGCTTGGACGGTCAGTCGGGAGAGCCCCAGCATTTT. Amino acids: CASSLDGQSGEPQHF.

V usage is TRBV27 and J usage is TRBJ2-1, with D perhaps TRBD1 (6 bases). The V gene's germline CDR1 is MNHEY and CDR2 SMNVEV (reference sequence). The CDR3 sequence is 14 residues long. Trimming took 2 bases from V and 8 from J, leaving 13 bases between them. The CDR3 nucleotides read TGTGCCAGCAGTTTACAGGGGTTTGAGGATGAGCAGTTCTTC. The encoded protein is CASSLQGFEDEQFF.

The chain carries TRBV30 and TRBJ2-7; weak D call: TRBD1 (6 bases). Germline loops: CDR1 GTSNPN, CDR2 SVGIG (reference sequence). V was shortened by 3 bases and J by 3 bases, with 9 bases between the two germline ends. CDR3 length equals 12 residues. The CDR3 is CAWSTQGYEQYF. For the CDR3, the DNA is TGTGCCTGGAGCACACAGGGCTACGAGCAGTACTTC. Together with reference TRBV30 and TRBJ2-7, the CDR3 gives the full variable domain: SQTIHQWPATLVQPVGSPLSLECTVEGTSNPNLYWYRQAAGRGLQLLFYSVGIGQISSEVPQNLSASRPQDRQFILSSKKLLLSDSGFYLCAWSTQGYEQYFGPGTRLTVT.

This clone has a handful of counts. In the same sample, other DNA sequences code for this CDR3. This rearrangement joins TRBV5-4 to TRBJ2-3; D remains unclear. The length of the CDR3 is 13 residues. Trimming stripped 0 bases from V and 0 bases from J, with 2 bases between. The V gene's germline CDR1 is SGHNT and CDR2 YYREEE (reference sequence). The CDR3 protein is CASSLASTDTQYF. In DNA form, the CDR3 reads TGTGCCAGCAGCTTGGCGAGCACAGATACGCAGTATTTT.

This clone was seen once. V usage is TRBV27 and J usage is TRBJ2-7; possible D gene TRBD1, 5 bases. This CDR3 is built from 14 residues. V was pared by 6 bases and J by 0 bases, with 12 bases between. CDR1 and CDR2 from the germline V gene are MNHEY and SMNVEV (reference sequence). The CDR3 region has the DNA TGTGCCAGCAGCCCTAGGGGAAGCTCCTACGAGCAGTACTTC. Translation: CASSPRGSSYEQYF.

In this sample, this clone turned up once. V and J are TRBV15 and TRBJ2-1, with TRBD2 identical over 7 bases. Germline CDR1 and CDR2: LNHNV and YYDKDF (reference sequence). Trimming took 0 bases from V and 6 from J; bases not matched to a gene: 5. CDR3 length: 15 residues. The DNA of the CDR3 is TGTGCCACCAGCAGAGATCCGGGAGGCGTCAATGAGCAGTTCTTC. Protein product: CATSRDPGGVNEQFF.

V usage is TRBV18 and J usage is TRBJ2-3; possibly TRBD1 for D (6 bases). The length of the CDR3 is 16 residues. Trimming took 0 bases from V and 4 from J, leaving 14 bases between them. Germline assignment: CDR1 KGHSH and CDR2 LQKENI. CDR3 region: CASSPPSRGNSDTQYF. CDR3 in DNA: TGTGCCAGCTCACCACCAAGCAGGGGTAACTCAGATACGCAGTATTTT.